Each of the 25 T cell receptor beta chains below was sequenced from the same sample in a study of blood T cell repertoires in COVID-19. Measured with immunoSEQ multiplex PCR; TCRdb has only the in-frame clones, and not every one. This repertoire shows more than 400,000 clones, 90% found once; its top ten account for 0.6%. Sequenced material: PBMCs or T cells enriched from blood (not recorded which). The receptors come from a man aged 18 to 30 who had recovered from COVID-19.

The sample holds one count of this clone. This rearrangement joins TRBV5-1 to TRBJ2-2; 7 bases align to TRBD1. The CDR3 is made up of 16 amino acids. The V and J ends lost 2 bases and 3 bases, in that order; junction bases with no gene match: 7. Germline loops: CDR1 SGHRS, CDR2 YFSETQ. Here the CDR3 DNA reads TGCGCCAGCAGCTTAGGACAGGTGGCGGACACCGGGGAGCTGTTTTTT. It translates to CASSLGQVADTGELFF.

To note about this clone: Within the sample, other DNA sequences also encode this same CDR3. The V and J genes are TRBV2 and TRBJ2-2; a possible D gene is TRBD2 (6 bases). The V end was cut by 1 base, the J end by 8 bases, with 8 bases between. Germline V gene data show CDR1 as SNHLY and CDR2 as FYNNEI. The CDR3 contains 13 residues. The CDR3, as DNA: TGTGCCAGCAGTGAAGGCGGGGTGGGGGAGCTGTTTTTT. As protein: CASSEGGVGELFF.

J is TRBJ1-1 and V is TRBV28, with 7 bases fitting TRBD1. Per germline, CDR1 MDHEN and CDR2 SYDVKM. The CDR3 covers 15 residues. V lost 2 bases and J lost 3; bases outside the gene matches: 6. The CDR3 sequence is CASSLAAGQYTEAFF. CDR3 DNA sequence: TGTGCCAGCAGTTTAGCGGCGGGACAGTACACTGAAGCTTTCTTT. Filled out from reference TRBV28 and TRBJ1-1, the complete variable domain reads DVKVTQSSRYLVKRTGEKVFLECVQDMDHENMFWYRQDPGLGLRLIYFSYDVKMKEKGDIPEGYSVSREKKERFSLILESASTNQTSMYLCASSLAAGQYTEAFFGQGTRLTVV.

V and J are TRBV27 and TRBJ2-1, with D tentatively TRBD2 (5 bases). Between the trimmed V and J ends, which lost 4 bases and 9 bases, there was a span of 13 bases. The CDR3 runs 13 residues. CDR1 is MNHEY, CDR2 SMNVEV, per germline (reference sequence). The CDR3 spells CASSSNSEGEQFF. The CDR3 DNA reads as TGTGCCAGCAGTTCTAATAGCGAGGGTGAGCAGTTCTTC.

This clone appeared a single time. This sequence joins TRBV19 and TRBJ2-1, with 7 nucleotides matching TRBD2. Germline loops: CDR1 LNHDA, CDR2 SQIVND (reference sequence). This CDR3 region has 15 residues. After removal of 6 bases from V and 0 bases from J, the junction contained 5 bases not matched to a gene. The CDR3 nucleotides read TGTGCCAGTAGAGCGGGGTCAAGCTCCTACAATGAGCAGTTCTTC. Amino acid sequence: CASRAGSSSYNEQFF.

V usage is TRBV5-8 and J usage is TRBJ2-1, with D perhaps matching TRBD2 (6 bases). Trimming cost V 7 bases and J 4 bases, with 12 bases left between them. Germline lookup yields CDR1 SGHTS and CDR2 YDEGEE. The CDR3 consists of 13 residues. The CDR3 DNA reads as TGTGCCAGCGGTAGCGGACTTTACAATGAGCAGTTCTTC. Amino acids: CASGSGLYNEQFF.

The rearrangement links TRBV19 to TRBJ1-2; D not certain. This CDR3 is 15 amino acids long. CDR1 and CDR2 from the germline V gene are LNHDA and SQIVND (reference sequence). V was trimmed by 6 bases and J by 6 bases, leaving 20 bases between them. CDR3 nucleotides: TGTGCCAGTAGATCCCCGGGCGGGGAATTTCATGGCTACACCTTC. Its protein product is CASRSPGGEFHGYTF.

The chain has TRBV12-5 and TRBJ2-1; 8 bases are a match to TRBD1. The CDR3 contains 15 residues. The germline gives CDR1 LGHNT, CDR2 FRNRAP. Trimming took 1 base from V and 6 from J; bases not matched to a gene: 5. In DNA, the CDR3 is TGTGCTAGTGGTTTGGCGGTGGGGACAGGCAATGAGCAGTTCTTC. This codes for CASGLAVGTGNEQFF. Using reference TRBV12-5 and TRBJ2-1 for the parts outside the CDR3, the full variable domain is DARVTQTPRHKVTEMGQEVTMRCQPILGHNTVFWYRQTMMQGLELLAYFRNRAPLDDSGMPKDRFSAEMPDATLATLKIQPSEPRDSAVYFCASGLAVGTGNEQFFGPGTRLTVL.

The chain recombines TRBV28 with TRBJ2-1, with D perhaps TRBD2 (5 bases). CDR3 length equals 13 residues. Trimming removed 5 bases at V and 9 bases at J, with 14 bases between. Germline V gives CDR1 MDHEN, CDR2 SYDVKM. For the CDR3, the DNA is TGTGCCAGCAGTCCATTAACTAGAGGTGAGCAGTTCTTC. Amino acids: CASSPLTRGEQFF.

This clone has more than one count but fewer than ten. The V and J genes are TRBV5-1 and TRBJ1-1; 11 bases align to TRBD1. From germline, CDR1 is SGHRS and CDR2 YFSETQ. After removal of 5 bases from V and 5 bases from J, the junction contained 5 bases not matched to a gene. This CDR3 spans 14 amino acids. This CDR3 reads CASSFGTGGTEAFF. CDR3 DNA: TGCGCCAGCAGTTTTGGGACAGGGGGGACTGAAGCTTTCTTT.

This sequence joins TRBV12-3 or TRBV12-4 and TRBJ1-6; 8 nucleotides align to TRBD1. Trimming took 5 bases from V and 9 from J; bases not matched to a gene: 3. CDR3 length equals 13 residues. The CDR3 sequence: CASSGQGGSPLHF. The CDR3 region has the DNA TGTGCCAGCAGTGGACAGGGAGGTTCACCCCTCCACTTT.

This chain connects TRBV19 to TRBJ1-4; possibly TRBD1 for D (6 bases). This CDR3 has 14 residues. Deletions cut 8 bases from V and 4 bases from J, with 14 bases between. The germline CDR1 and CDR2 sequences are LNHDA and SQIVND (reference sequence). This CDR3 reads CASRDDRSNEKLFF. The CDR3 DNA sequence: TGTGCCAGTCGCGACGACAGGAGTAATGAAAAACTGTTTTTT.

The rearrangement joins TRBV19 to TRBJ1-4; perhaps TRBD1 as D (6 bases). The germline V and J ends were trimmed by 0 bases and 5 bases, with 13 bases remaining between them. Germline CDR1 LNHDA, CDR2 SQIVND (reference sequence). The CDR3 length is 16 residues. The CDR3 protein is CASSIEFGQSNEKLFF. The CDR3 DNA reads TGTGCCAGTAGTATAGAGTTTGGACAGTCGAATGAAAAACTGTTTTTT.

The CDR3: CASTLTENTEAFF. CDR3 DNA: TGTGCCAGTACCCTGACTGAGAACACTGAAGCTTTCTTT. The chain couples TRBV19 to TRBJ1-1; D uncertain. The germline V and J ends were trimmed by 7 bases and 1 base, with 10 bases remaining between them. This CDR3 spans 13 amino acids. Germline-derived CDR1 and CDR2 are LNHDA and SQIVND (reference sequence).

This chain links TRBV11-3 with TRBJ1-2, with D uncertain. Germline CDR1 is SGHNT and CDR2 is YENEEA. The CDR3 totals 14 residues. With 1 base removed from V and 7 bases from J, the gap between germline ends came to 13 bases. DNA of the CDR3: TGTGCCAGCAGCTTAGTCCGGGGAGAAGGTGGCTACACCTTC. It codes for CASSLVRGEGGYTF.

Only one count was recorded for this clone. V and J are TRBV11-3 and TRBJ1-1; D possibly corresponds to TRBD1 (5 bases). CDR3 length: 18 amino acids. V lost 1 base and J lost 4, with 22 bases in between. The germline CDR1 and CDR2 sequences are SGHNT and YENEEA. This CDR3 reads CASSLGGRWGPRGTEAFF. The DNA of the CDR3 is TGTGCCAGCAGCTTAGGCGGGAGGTGGGGCCCGCGGGGCACTGAAGCTTTCTTT. Full variable domain (missing parts from reference TRBV11-3 and TRBJ1-1): EAGVVQSPRYKIIEKKQPVAFWCNPISGHNTLYWYLQNLGQGPELLIRYENEEAVDDSQLPKDRFSAERLKGVDSTLKIQPAELGDSAVYLCASSLGGRWGPRGTEAFFGQGTRLTVV.

The rearrangement links TRBV19 to TRBJ1-2; no reliable D call. Trimming shortened V by 0 bases and J by 5 bases, and 10 bases separated the two germline ends. CDR3 length equals 14 residues. CDR1 and CDR2 (germline): LNHDA, SQIVND (reference sequence). The chain's CDR3 is CASSIDRWEYGYTF. In DNA, the CDR3 is TGTGCCAGTAGTATAGACCGCTGGGAGTATGGCTACACCTTC.

CDR3: CASGGTDTQYF. CDR3 DNA sequence: TGTGCCAGCGGGGGGACAGATACGCAGTATTTT. The chain links TRBV21-1 to TRBJ2-3; TRBD2, as called in the table, went unchecked against the DNA. TRBV21-1 is a recognized pseudogene. The CDR3 runs to 11 residues.

This sequence joins TRBV10-1 and TRBJ1-1; D remains unclear. V was cut by 2 bases and J by 0 bases, with 7 bases left in between. Germline values: CDR1 WNHNN, CDR2 SYGVQD (reference sequence). The CDR3 length is 14 residues. The CDR3 region is CASSEGSMNTEAFF. CDR3 DNA: TGCGCCAGCAGTGAGGGCAGTATGAACACTGAAGCTTTCTTT.

This sequence joins TRBV19 and TRBJ2-1, with TRBD1 identical over 9 bases. Germline lookup yields CDR1 LNHDA and CDR2 SQIVND (reference sequence). V gave up 2 bases and J gave up 6 bases; unmatched junction bases: 5. This CDR3 has 15 residues. The CDR3 DNA is TGTGCCAGTAGTATAATTGGGACAGGGTCCAATGAGCAGTTCTTC. Its protein is CASSIIGTGSNEQFF.

The chain links TRBV3-1 (or the pseudogene TRBV3-2) to TRBJ1-6, with 8 bases that match TRBD1. V was clipped by 3 bases and J by 8 bases; unmatched bases: 6. Germline CDR1 and CDR2: LGHDT and YNNKEL (reference sequence). The CDR3 runs to 15 residues. CDR3 sequence (DNA): TGTGCCAGCAGCCAGGGAACAGGGGGGGATTCACCCCTCCACTTT. This encodes CASSQGTGGDSPLHF.

This clone was detected only once. The chain joins TRBV4-1 to TRBJ1-3; D gene ambiguous. V lost 0 bases and J lost 11, with 14 bases in between. The CDR3 runs to 14 residues. Germline lookup yields CDR1 MGHRA and CDR2 YSYEKL. The CDR3 sequence: CASSQDWAVEAIYF. CDR3 sequence (DNA): TGCGCCAGCAGCCAAGATTGGGCCGTCGAAGCCATATATTTT.

The chain joins TRBV2 to TRBJ2-1, with 9 bases identical to TRBD1. The V segment lost 11 bases and the J segment 6 bases; nucleotides outside the gene matches: 8. The CDR3 runs to 13 residues. Per the germline V gene, CDR1 is SNHLY and CDR2 is FYNNEI. CDR3 in DNA: TGTGCCGGGGGGACAGGGTTCCCCAATGAGCAGTTCTTC. Amino acid sequence: CAGGTGFPNEQFF.

The chain combines TRBV7-9 with TRBJ2-1; 11 nucleotides match TRBD2. Per germline, CDR1 SEHNR and CDR2 FQNEAQ (reference sequence). The ends lost 3 bases at V and 2 bases at J; junction bases unmatched: 3. The CDR3 totals 16 residues. The CDR3 is CASSFSGRATYNEQFF. CDR3 in DNA: TGTGCCAGCAGCTTTAGCGGGAGGGCTACCTACAATGAGCAGTTCTTC.

The CDR3: CASSQEKGTDLNSPLHF. In DNA, the CDR3 is TGCGCCAGCAGCCAAGAAAAGGGGACAGACCTAAATTCACCCCTCCACTTT. The rearrangement uses TRBV4-1 and TRBJ1-6, with 7 bases lining up with TRBD1. V was clipped by 0 bases and J by 7 bases; unmatched bases: 9. Germline assignment: CDR1 MGHRA and CDR2 YSYEKL. CDR3 length: 17 amino acids.